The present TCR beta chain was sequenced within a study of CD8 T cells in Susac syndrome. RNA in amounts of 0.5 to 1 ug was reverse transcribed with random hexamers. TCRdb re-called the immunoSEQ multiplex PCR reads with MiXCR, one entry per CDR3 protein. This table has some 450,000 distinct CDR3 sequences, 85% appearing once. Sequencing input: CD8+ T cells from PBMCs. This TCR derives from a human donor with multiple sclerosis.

CDR3 DNA: TGTGCCAGCAGTGAAATAATAGACTACGAGCAGTACTTC. This translates into CASSEIIDYEQYF. V usage is TRBV2 and J usage is TRBJ2-7; D is ambiguous. V was shortened by 2 bases and J by 3 bases, with 8 bases between the two germline ends. This CDR3 contains 13 residues. Germline V gene lookup returns CDR1 SNHLY and CDR2 FYNNEI.